The rows below give T cell receptor beta chains drawn from one sample of a study of molecular identifiers for immune sequencing clone quantification. TCRdb recomputed calls from the PCR reads with MiXCR, one row per CDR3 protein. The sample lists roughly 2,600 distinct CDR3 sequences; over 15% were seen once. Sequences were obtained from naive CD8+ T cells from blood, with Jurkat cell RNA spiked in. These receptors originate from a human donor in good health. Some libraries in this study had Jurkat cell RNA spiked in. The CDR3 runs from the conserved cysteine through the conserved F or W. D genes are given only for firm matches. Some rows have no size entry. The others give once, few or many, or a class for an expanded clone.

j_call,v_call,clone_size,d_call,cdr3_aa,cdr3_nt
TRBJ2-5,TRBV27,medium-sized,NA,CASSSRAQWTQYF,TGTGCCAGCTCGTCCCGTGCGCAATGGACCCAGTACTTC
TRBJ2-7,TRBV29-1,medium-sized,TRBD2,CSVGTGRSYEQYF,TGCAGCGTTGGAACCGGGAGGTCCTACGAGCAGTACTTC
TRBJ2-1,TRBV19,NA,NA,CASSTGLFYNEQFF,TGTGCCAGTAGTACGGGACTCTTCTACAATGAGCAGTTCTTC
TRBJ2-2,TRBV25-1,few,TRBD2,CASSQRESTGELFF,TGTGCCAGCAGTCAGCGGGAGAGCACCGGGGAGCTGTTTTTT
TRBJ2-1,TRBV7-9,few,NA,CASRGGTAEVQFF,TGTGCCAGCAGGGGCGGGACTGCCGAGGTTCAGTTCTTC
TRBJ1-5,TRBV4-1,large,NA,CASSQDAVGLGQPQHF,TGCGCCAGCAGCCAAGATGCCGTGGGGCTGGGGCAGCCCCAGCATTTT
TRBJ1-1,TRBV12-3/TRBV12-4,NA,NA,CASSLLAFNTEAFF,TGTGCCAGCAGTTTATTGGCGTTTAACACTGAAGCTTTCTTT
TRBJ2-3,TRBV19,medium-sized,NA,CASSISAQGGSTDTQYF,TGTGCCAGTAGTATTTCCGCCCAGGGTGGGTCTACAGATACGCAGTATTTT
TRBJ2-7,TRBV6-2/TRBV6-3,medium-sized,NA,CASSYAADEQYF,TGTGCCAGCAGTTACGCAGCGGACGAGCAGTACTTC
TRBJ2-5,TRBV7-9,medium-sized,TRBD1,CASSIGTVQETQYF,TGTGCCAGCAGCATAGGGACAGTTCAAGAGACCCAGTACTTC
TRBJ2-5,TRBV5-4,medium-sized,TRBD2,CASSAETSEQETQYF,TGTGCCAGCAGCGCGGAGACTAGCGAGCAAGAGACCCAGTACTTC
TRBJ1-5,TRBV4-1,medium-sized,NA,CASSQEYGHSPGNQPQHF,TGCGCCAGCAGCCAAGAGTATGGACACTCACCGGGGAATCAGCCCCAGCATTTT
TRBJ2-3,TRBV6-5,medium-sized,NA,CASSTGVDTQYF,TGTGCCAGCAGTACGGGAGTAGATACGCAGTATTTT
TRBJ2-7,TRBV19,medium-sized,NA,CASSWNREYEQYF,TGTGCCAGTAGTTGGAACAGAGAGTACGAGCAGTACTTC
TRBJ2-4,TRBV27,medium-sized,TRBD2,CASSLSTGGGQYF,TGTGCCAGCAGTTTATCCACAGGCGGGGGGCAGTACTTC
TRBJ2-7,TRBV6-5,medium-sized,NA,CASSPRAYSTGEQYF,TGTGCCAGCAGCCCCCGGGCCTACTCGACCGGCGAGCAGTACTTC
TRBJ1-2,TRBV25-1,medium-sized,NA,CASSVGVNYGYTF,TGTGCCAGCAGTGTCGGCGTGAACTATGGCTACACCTTC
TRBJ1-1,TRBV5-1,medium-sized,TRBD1,CASSLMGQENTEAFF,TGCGCCAGCAGCTTGATGGGACAGGAGAACACTGAAGCTTTCTTT
TRBJ2-7,TRBV9,medium-sized,NA,CASSVGTFDEQYF,TGTGCCAGCAGCGTCGGGACTTTCGACGAGCAGTACTTC
TRBJ2-3,TRBV18,medium-sized,NA,CASSPQTDTQYF,TGTGCCAGCTCACCACAGACAGATACGCAGTATTTT
TRBJ2-7,TRBV29-1,medium-sized,NA,CSVITGPSYEQYF,TGCAGCGTTATAACAGGTCCTTCCTACGAGCAGTACTTC
TRBJ2-3,TRBV2,medium-sized,NA,CASSDLAVIDTQYF,TGTGCCAGCAGTGACCTAGCAGTTATTGATACGCAGTATTTT
TRBJ2-3,TRBV12-3/TRBV12-4,medium-sized,NA,CASSFAGSTDTQYF,TGTGCCAGCAGTTTTGCGGGTAGCACAGATACGCAGTATTTT
TRBJ1-2,TRBV20-1,medium-sized,NA,CSAPSDSQLGYTF,TGCAGTGCTCCGTCGGACAGCCAGCTGGGCTACACCTTC
TRBJ2-5,TRBV3-1,NA,TRBD1,CASSQRTGEKTQYF,TGTGCCAGCAGCCAAAGGACAGGGGAGAAGACCCAGTACTTC
TRBJ2-3,TRBV5-1,NA,NA,CASSLAEPGVGTDTQYF,TGCGCCAGCAGCTTGGCCGAGCCTGGGGTGGGCACAGATACGCAGTATTTT
TRBJ2-1,TRBV29-1,medium-sized,NA,CSVGPNSDNEQFF,TGCAGCGTTGGCCCGAATAGCGACAATGAGCAGTTCTTC
TRBJ2-7,TRBV6-5,NA,TRBD2,CASSSSSGPYEQYF,TGTGCCAGCAGTTCTTCTAGCGGACCCTACGAGCAGTACTTC
TRBJ1-1,TRBV7-9,medium-sized,NA,CASSFGLSEAFF,TGTGCCAGCAGCTTTGGGCTTTCGGAAGCTTTCTTT
TRBJ2-1,TRBV2,few,TRBD2,CVSRLTSGSRHEQFF,TGTGTCAGCAGGTTGACTAGCGGGAGTAGGCATGAGCAGTTCTTC
TRBJ1-5,TRBV27,large,TRBD1,CASSPEGARNQPQHF,TGTGCCAGCAGTCCCGAGGGGGCGCGAAATCAGCCCCAGCATTTT
TRBJ1-5,TRBV27,large,NA,CASGPYQPQHF,TGTGCCAGCGGGCCATATCAGCCCCAGCATTTT
TRBJ2-2,TRBV27,medium-sized,NA,CASSLIDGGELFF,TGTGCCAGCAGTTTAATTGATGGCGGGGAGCTGTTTTTT
TRBJ2-7,TRBV15,medium-sized,NA,CATRSSGSREQYF,TGTGCCACCAGATCATCAGGGTCTCGGGAGCAGTACTTC
TRBJ2-7,TRBV14,once,NA,CASSQDLGRSYEQYF,TGTGCCAGCAGCCAAGATCTAGGACGGTCCTACGAGCAGTACTTC
TRBJ2-1,TRBV6-2/TRBV6-3,few,NA,CASSYSSYHEQFF,TGTGCCAGCAGTTACTCGTCTTACCATGAGCAGTTCTTC
TRBJ2-1,TRBV28,NA,NA,CASGVDYNEQFF,TGTGCCAGCGGGGTGGACTACAATGAGCAGTTCTTC
TRBJ2-1,TRBV28,NA,NA,CASSFYAPSGNEQFF,TGTGCCAGCAGTTTCTATGCCCCTTCAGGGAATGAGCAGTTCTTC
TRBJ2-7,TRBV20-1,large,TRBD2,CSASPLAGAYEQYF,TGCAGTGCTAGCCCACTAGCGGGAGCTTACGAGCAGTACTTC
TRBJ2-1,TRBV6-5,few,TRBD1,CASSFGTGGIGNEQFF,TGTGCCAGCAGCTTTGGCACAGGGGGCATCGGCAATGAGCAGTTCTTC
TRBJ2-7,TRBV18,medium-sized,TRBD2,CASSGTSGGSYEQYF,TGTGCCAGCTCAGGGACTAGCGGGGGATCCTACGAGCAGTACTTC
TRBJ1-1,TRBV29-1,medium-sized,NA,CSVASGTEAFF,TGCAGCGTTGCATCCGGGACTGAAGCTTTCTTT